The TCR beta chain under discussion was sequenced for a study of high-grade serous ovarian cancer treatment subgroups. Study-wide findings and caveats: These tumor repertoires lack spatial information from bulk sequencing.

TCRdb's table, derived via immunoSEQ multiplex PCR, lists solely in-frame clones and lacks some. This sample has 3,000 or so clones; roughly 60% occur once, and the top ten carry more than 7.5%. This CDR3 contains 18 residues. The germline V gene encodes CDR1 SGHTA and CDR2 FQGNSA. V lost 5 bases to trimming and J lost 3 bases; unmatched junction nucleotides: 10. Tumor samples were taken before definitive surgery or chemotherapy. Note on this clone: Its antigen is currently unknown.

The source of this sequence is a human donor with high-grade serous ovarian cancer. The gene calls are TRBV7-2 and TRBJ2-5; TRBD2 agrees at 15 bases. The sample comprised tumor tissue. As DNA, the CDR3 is TGTGCCAGCAGCGTGACCGGGACTAGCGGGGGGATCAAAGAGACCCAGTACTTC. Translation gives CASSVTGTSGGIKETQYF. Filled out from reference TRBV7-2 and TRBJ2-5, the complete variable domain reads GAGVSQSPSNKVTEKGKDVELRCDPISGHTALYWYRQSLGQGLEFLIYFQGNSAPDKSGLPSDRFSAERTGGSVSTLTIQRTQQEDSAVYLCASSVTGTSGGIKETQYFGPGTRLLVL.